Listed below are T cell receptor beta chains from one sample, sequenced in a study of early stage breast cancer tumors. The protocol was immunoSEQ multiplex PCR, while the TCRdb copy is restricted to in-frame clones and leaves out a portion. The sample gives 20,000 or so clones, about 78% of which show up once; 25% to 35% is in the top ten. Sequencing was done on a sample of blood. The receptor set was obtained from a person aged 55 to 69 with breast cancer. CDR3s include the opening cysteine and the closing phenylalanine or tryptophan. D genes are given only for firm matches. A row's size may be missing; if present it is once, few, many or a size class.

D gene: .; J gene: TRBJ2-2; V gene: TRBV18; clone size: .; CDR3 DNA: TGTGCCAGCTCACAAAGGACCGGGGAGCTGTTTTTT; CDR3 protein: CASSQRTGELFF
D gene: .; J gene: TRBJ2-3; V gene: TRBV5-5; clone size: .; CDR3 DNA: TGTGCCAGCAGCCAAACGGTGCAGGGAGCAGATACGCAGTATTTT; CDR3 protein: CASSQTVQGADTQYF
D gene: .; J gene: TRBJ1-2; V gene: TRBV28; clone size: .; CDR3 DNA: TGTGCCAGCAGTTGGGGTGATTCGGGCTATGGCTACACCTTC; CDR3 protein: CASSWGDSGYGYTF
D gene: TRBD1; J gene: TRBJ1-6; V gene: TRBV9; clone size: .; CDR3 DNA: TGTGCCAGCAGCGTAGAAGGGACAGGATATTCACCCCTCCACTTT; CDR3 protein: CASSVEGTGYSPLHF
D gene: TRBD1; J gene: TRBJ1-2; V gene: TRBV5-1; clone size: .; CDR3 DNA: TGCGCCAGCAGCTCCCCCGGGACAGGGGATGGCTACACCTTC; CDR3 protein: CASSSPGTGDGYTF
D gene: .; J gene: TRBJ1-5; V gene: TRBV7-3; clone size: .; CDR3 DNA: TGTGCCAGCAGCTTAGACCGCAATCAGCCCCAGCATTTT; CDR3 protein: CASSLDRNQPQHF
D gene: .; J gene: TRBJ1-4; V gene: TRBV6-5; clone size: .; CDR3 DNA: TGTGCCAGCAGTAATACCATTGCAACTAATGAAAAACTGTTTTTT; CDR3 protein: CASSNTIATNEKLFF
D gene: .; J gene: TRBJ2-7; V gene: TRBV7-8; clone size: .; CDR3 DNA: TGTGCCAGCAGCTTCGGACAGAGCTACGAGCAGTACTTC; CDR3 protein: CASSFGQSYEQYF
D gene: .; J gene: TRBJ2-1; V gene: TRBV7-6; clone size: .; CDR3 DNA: TGTGCCAGCAGCTCGGGGGCTACCTACAATGAGCAGTTCTTC; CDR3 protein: CASSSGATYNEQFF
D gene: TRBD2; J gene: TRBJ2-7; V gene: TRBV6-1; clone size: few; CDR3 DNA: TGTGCCAGCAGGGGGGGGGACTACGAGCAGTACTTC; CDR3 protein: CASRGGDYEQYF
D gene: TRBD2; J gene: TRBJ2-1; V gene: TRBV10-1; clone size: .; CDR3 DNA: TGCGCCAGCAGTGACGCAGCGGGAGGGTCTAACAATGAGCAGTTCTTC; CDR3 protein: CASSDAAGGSNNEQFF
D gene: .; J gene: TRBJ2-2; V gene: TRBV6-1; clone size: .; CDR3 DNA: TGTGCCAGCAGTGAAGGGGACGTCACAAGCGGCACCGGGGAGCTGTTTTTT; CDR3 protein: CASSEGDVTSGTGELFF
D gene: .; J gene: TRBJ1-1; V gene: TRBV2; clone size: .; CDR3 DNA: TGTGCCAGCAGTGACGGCCTATTGAACACTGAAGCTTTCTTT; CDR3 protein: CASSDGLLNTEAFF
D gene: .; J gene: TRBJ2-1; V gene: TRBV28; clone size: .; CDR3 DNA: TGTGCCAGCACCTTAGTCGGGAATGAGCAGTTCTTC; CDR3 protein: CASTLVGNEQFF
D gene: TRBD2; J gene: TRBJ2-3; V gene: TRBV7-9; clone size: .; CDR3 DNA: TGTGCCAGCAGCTTTGGGACTAGCCTAGATACGCAGTATTTT; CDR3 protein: CASSFGTSLDTQYF
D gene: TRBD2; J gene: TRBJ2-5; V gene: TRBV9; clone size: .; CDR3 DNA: TGTGCCAGCAGCGCCGCGGGGGAGGAAGAGACCCAGTACTTC; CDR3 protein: CASSAAGEEETQYF
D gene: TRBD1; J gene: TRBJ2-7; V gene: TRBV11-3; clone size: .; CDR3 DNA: TGTGCCAGCAGCCCCGTGGGCAGGGGGTACGAGCAGTACTTC; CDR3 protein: CASSPVGRGYEQYF
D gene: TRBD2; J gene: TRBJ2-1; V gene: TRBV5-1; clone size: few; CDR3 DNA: TGCGCCAGCAGCTTGACTCTAGCGGGAGGGGTTAATGAGCAGTTCTTC; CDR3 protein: CASSLTLAGGVNEQFF
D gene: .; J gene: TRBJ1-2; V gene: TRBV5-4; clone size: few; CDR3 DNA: TGTGCCAGCAACACACCGGGGGTGGACTATGGCTACACCTTC; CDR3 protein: CASNTPGVDYGYTF
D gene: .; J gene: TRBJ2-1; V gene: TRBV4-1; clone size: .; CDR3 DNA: TGCGCCAGCGGCCCTGTCGGCAGACAGAGGGTTTACAATGAGCAGTTCTTC; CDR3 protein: CASGPVGRQRVYNEQFF
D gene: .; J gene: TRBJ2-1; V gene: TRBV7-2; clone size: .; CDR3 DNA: TGTGCCAGCAGCTTAGTTGTAGCGGCCAACTCCTACAATGAGCAGTTCTTC; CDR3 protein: CASSLVVAANSYNEQFF
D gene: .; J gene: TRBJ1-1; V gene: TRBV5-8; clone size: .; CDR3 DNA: TGTGCCAGCAGCTTACAAAGCGGGAACACTGAAGCTTTCTTT; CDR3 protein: CASSLQSGNTEAFF
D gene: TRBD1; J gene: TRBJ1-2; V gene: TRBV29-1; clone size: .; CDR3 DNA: TGCAGCGTCGCTAAATCTGGACAGGGTATCTATGGCTACACCTTC; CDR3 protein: CSVAKSGQGIYGYTF
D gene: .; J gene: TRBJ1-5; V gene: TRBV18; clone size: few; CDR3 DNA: TGTGCCAGCTCACCTTCGTCGGCCGGGGACCAGCCCCAGCATTTT; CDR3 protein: CASSPSSAGDQPQHF
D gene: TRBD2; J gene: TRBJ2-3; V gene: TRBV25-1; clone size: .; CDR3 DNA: TGTGCCAGCAGTGAGTTAGCGGGAGGGGGTACGCAGTATTTT; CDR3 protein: CASSELAGGGTQYF
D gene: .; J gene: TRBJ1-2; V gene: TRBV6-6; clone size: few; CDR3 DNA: TGTGCCAGCTGGGGTCCGCCGGGCGGCTACACCTTC; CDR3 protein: CASWGPPGGYTF
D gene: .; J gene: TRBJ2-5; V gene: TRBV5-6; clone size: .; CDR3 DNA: TGTGCCAGCAGCTTGGGGGCAGAGACCCAGTACTTC; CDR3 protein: CASSLGAETQYF
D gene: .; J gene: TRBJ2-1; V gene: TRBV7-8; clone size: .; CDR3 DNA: TGTGCCAGCAGCTTAGTGGTGGGCCACTCCTACAATGAGCAGTTCTTC; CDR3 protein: CASSLVVGHSYNEQFF
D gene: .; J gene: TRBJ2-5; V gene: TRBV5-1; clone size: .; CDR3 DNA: TGCGCCAGCAGAAGGGGGTTACAAGAGACCCAGTACTTC; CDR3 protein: CASRRGLQETQYF
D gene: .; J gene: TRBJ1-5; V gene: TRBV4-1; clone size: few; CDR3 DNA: TGCGCCAGCAGCCATTATACTGACAATCAGCCCCAGCATTTT; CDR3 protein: CASSHYTDNQPQHF
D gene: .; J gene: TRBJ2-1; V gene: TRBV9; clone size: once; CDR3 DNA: TGTGCCAGCAGCCGTCGTGGGCTTAGCTCCTACAATGAGCAGTTCTTC; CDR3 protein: CASSRRGLSSYNEQFF
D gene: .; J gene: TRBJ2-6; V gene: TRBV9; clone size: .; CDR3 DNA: TGTGCCAGCAGCCCGTACCCTGGGGCCAACGTCCTGACTTTC; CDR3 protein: CASSPYPGANVLTF
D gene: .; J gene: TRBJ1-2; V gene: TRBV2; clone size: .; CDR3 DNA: TGTGCCAGCAGTGAAGGGGGAAGCTATGGCTACACCTTC; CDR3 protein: CASSEGGSYGYTF
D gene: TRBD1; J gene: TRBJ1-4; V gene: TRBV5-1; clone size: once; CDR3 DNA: TGCGCCAGCAGCCCGAGCCCGACAGGGGGCGGTGAAAAACTGTTTTTT; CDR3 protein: CASSPSPTGGGEKLFF
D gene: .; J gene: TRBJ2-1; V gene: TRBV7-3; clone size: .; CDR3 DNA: TGTGCCAGCAGCTTAACGATAAGGTCACTAGACCGAAACAATGAGCAGTTCTTC; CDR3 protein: CASSLTIRSLDRNNEQFF
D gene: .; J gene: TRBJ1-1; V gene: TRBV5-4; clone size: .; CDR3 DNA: TGTGCCAGCAGCCCCCCCATGAACACTGAAGCTTTCTTT; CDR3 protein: CASSPPMNTEAFF
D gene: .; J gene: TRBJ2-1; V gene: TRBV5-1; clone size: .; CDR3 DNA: TGCGCCAGCAGCGTACAGGGCAATGAGCAGTTCTTC; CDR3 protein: CASSVQGNEQFF
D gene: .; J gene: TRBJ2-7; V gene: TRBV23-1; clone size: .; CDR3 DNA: TGCGCCAGCGGCGGCCTGGGGGCGTGGTACGAGCAGTACTTC; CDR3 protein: CASGGLGAWYEQYF
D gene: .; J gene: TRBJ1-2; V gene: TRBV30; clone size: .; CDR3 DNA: TGTGCCACCGAACGGGCGGAAGACTATGGCTACACCTTC; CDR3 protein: CATERAEDYGYTF
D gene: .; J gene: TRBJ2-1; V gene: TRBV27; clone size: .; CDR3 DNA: TGTGCCAGCAGTTTAGCGAGCTCCTACAATGAGCAGTTCTTC; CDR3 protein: CASSLASSYNEQFF